This TCR beta chain was retrieved from a study of T cell changes during pregnancy in multiple sclerosis. The V and J ends lost 3 bases and 4 bases respectively, with 6 bases between them. CDR3 length: 12 amino acids. Germline CDR1 is MNHNS and CDR2 is SASEGT. Profiling relied on immunoSEQ multiplex PCR, and the TCRdb table lists in-frame clones only, not all of them. The sample has approximately 110,000 clones, 80% to 95% seen once. Here the sequenced sample was peripheral blood, taken after pregnancy. The receptor was derived from a female donor with multiple sclerosis, enrolled in a pregnancy study. This rearrangement joins TRBV6-1 to TRBJ1-2; no clear D. DNA of the CDR3: TGTGCCAGCAGTGACCGGGGCTATGGCTACACCTTC. Protein product: CASSDRGYGYTF.